These 5 T cell receptor beta chains were all obtained from the same sample, sequenced in a study of T cell responses to AZD1222 COVID-19 vaccine. TCRdb's copy holds only in-frame clones and misses some; the assay was immunoSEQ multiplex PCR. The sample shows over 75,000 clones, approximately 85% of them seen only once. The specimen was peripheral blood, collected 28 days after the second AZD1222 dose. The receptors were gathered from an adult who received the AZD1222 COVID-19 vaccine.

This chain links TRBV6-5 with TRBJ1-6; 9 nucleotides line up with TRBD1. The CDR3 has 15 residues. Germline V CDR1 and CDR2: MNHEY, SVGAGI. J lost 7 bases, V lost 6 bases, and 7 bases had no gene match. The CDR3 sequence: CASSEMDRGNSPLHF. The DNA of the CDR3 is TGTGCCAGCAGCGAGATGGACAGGGGCAATTCACCCCTCCACTTT.

The V gene is TRBV11-2, the J gene TRBJ2-5; D might be TRBD1 (5 bases). Germline V gene lookup returns CDR1 SGHAT and CDR2 FQNNGV. The V end was cut by 0 bases, the J end by 1 base, with 9 bases between. CDR3 length equals 15 residues. The CDR3, as DNA: TGTGCCAGCAGCTTAGATCTAGGGGCCCAAGAGACCCAGTACTTC. It is translated as CASSLDLGAQETQYF.

The V gene is TRBV9, the J gene TRBJ2-2, with D uncertain. The V end lost 4 bases, the J end lost 6 bases, and 22 bases lay between the germline ends. In germline, CDR1 is SGDLS, CDR2 YYNGEE. This CDR3 region has 17 residues. The CDR3 loop is CASSPTITLVPAGELFF. DNA for the CDR3: TGTGCCAGCAGCCCCACAATAACCCTGGTTCCCGCCGGGGAGCTGTTTTTT. Together with reference TRBV9 and TRBJ2-2, the CDR3 gives the full variable domain: DSGVTQTPKHLITATGQRVTLRCSPRSGDLSVYWYQQSLDQGLQFLIQYYNGEERAKGNILERFSAQQFPDLHSELNLSSLELGDSALYFCASSPTITLVPAGELFFGEGSRLTVL.

The genes are TRBV5-4 and TRBJ1-2, with D unresolved. The CDR3 runs to 12 residues. Deletions cut 0 bases from V and 6 bases from J, with 6 bases between. Germline V gene data show CDR1 as SGHNT and CDR2 as YYREEE (reference sequence). This chain's CDR3 is CASSLEADGYTF. The CDR3, as DNA: TGTGCCAGCAGCTTGGAGGCAGATGGCTACACCTTC.

The rearrangement joins TRBV11-2 to TRBJ2-1; 12 bases agree with TRBD2. The CDR3 is made up of 16 amino acids. V lost 5 bases to trimming and J lost 7 bases; unmatched junction nucleotides: 9. Germline CDR1 SGHAT, CDR2 FQNNGV. For the CDR3, the DNA is TGTGCCAGCAGCAGTTCTAGCGGGGGGGCCGGAAATGAGCAGTTCTTC. Its translation is CASSSSSGGAGNEQFF. The whole variable domain, remainder taken from reference TRBV11-2 and TRBJ2-1, is EAGVAQSPRYKIIEKRQSVAFWCNPISGHATLYWYQQILGQGPKLLIQFQNNGVVDDSQLPKDRFSAERLKGVDSTLKIQPAKLEDSAVYLCASSSSSGGAGNEQFFGPGTRLTVL.